This T cell receptor (beta chain) was retrieved from a study of T cells in Graves' hyperthyroidism and ophthalmopathy. This clonotype was counted many times. Stable disease denoted Graves' hyperthyroidism without ophthalmopathy progression within 18 months. The study enrolled patients aged 18 to 65 with newly diagnosed hyperthyroidism of under 2 months' duration. Criteria for exclusion of patients were uncontrolled infection, other autoimmune disease, pregnancy or lactation. Amplification targeted TCR beta CDR3 regions from RNA transcripts. RT-PCR in the first round (using the HTBI primer set) targeted the TCR CDR3. MiXCR was run by TCRdb on the multiplex PCR reads, yielding one entry per CDR3 protein. The sample lists around 340,000 distinct CDR3 sequences, roughly 15% occurring once. The V end lost 6 bases, the J end lost 6 bases, and 12 bases lay between the germline ends. CDR1 and CDR2 (germline): MNHEY, SMNVEV (reference sequence). The CDR3 totals 13 residues.

The sample comprised blood. The receptor was derived from a man aged 25 to 45 with Graves' hyperthyroidism. The chain joins TRBV27 to TRBJ1-5; the D gene is possibly TRBD1 (6 bases). CDR3 sequence (DNA): TGTGCCAGCAGACAGGGTAGGTTTCAGCCCCAGCATTTT. The encoded protein is CASRQGRFQPQHF.